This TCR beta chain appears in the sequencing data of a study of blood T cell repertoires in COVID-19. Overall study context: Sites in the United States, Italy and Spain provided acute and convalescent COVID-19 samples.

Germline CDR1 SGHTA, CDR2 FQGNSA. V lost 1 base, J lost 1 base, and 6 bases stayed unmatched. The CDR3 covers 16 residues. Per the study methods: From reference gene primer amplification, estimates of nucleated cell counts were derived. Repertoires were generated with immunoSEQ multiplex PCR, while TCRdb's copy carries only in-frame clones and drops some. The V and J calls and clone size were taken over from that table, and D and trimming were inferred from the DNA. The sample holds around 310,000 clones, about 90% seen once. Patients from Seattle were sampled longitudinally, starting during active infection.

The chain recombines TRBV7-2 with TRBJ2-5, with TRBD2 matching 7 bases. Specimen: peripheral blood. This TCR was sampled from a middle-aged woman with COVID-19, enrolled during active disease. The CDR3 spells CASSLGGGGFQETQYF. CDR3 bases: TGTGCCAGCAGCTTAGGGGGGGGAGGGTTCCAAGAGACCCAGTACTTC.